The present entry profiles one T cell receptor (beta chain) with its context. TCRdb re-called the RT-PCR reads with MiXCR, one entry per CDR3 protein. The profile shows about 780,000 distinct CDR3 sequences, 15% to 20% of them singletons. V was trimmed by 4 bases and J by 0 bases, leaving 12 bases between them. This CDR3 is built from 15 residues. Germline V lookup: CDR1 MNHEY, CDR2 SMNVEV (reference sequence). This sample was taken from a study of response to subunit inactivated influenza vaccine. The chain recombines TRBV27 with TRBJ1-1, with D uncertain. The source was PBMCs from blood, collected around 5 days after vaccination. The receptor was isolated from a man in his fifties or sixties who received an inactivated influenza vaccine. The CDR3 loop is CASSWSNRVNTEAFF. CDR3 nucleotide sequence: TGTGCCAGCAGTTGGTCCAATAGGGTGAACACTGAAGCTTTCTTT.